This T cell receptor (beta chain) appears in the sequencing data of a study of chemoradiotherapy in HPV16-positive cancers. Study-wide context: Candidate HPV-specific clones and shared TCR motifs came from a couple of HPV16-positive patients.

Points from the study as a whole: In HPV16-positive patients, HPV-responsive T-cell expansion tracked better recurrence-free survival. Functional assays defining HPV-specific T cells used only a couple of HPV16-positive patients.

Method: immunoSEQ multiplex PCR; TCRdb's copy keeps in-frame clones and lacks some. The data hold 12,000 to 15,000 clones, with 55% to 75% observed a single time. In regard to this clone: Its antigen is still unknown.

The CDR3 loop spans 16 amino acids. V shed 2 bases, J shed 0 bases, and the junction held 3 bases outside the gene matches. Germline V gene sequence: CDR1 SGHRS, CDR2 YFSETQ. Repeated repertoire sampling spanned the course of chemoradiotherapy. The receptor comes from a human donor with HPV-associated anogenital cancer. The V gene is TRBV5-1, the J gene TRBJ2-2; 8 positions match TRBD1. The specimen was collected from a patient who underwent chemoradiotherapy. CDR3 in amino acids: CASSLRTGTNTGELFF. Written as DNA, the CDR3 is TGCGCCAGCAGCTTAAGGACAGGGACGAACACCGGGGAGCTGTTTTTT.